Listed below are T cell receptor beta chains from one sample, sequenced in a study of vaccination and CD4 T cells after COVID-19. These receptors are not linked to any known antigen. TCRdb used MiXCR to reprocess the PCR reads, holding one entry per CDR3 protein. Among over 2,000 distinct CDR3 sequences listed, less than 40% were seen once. The sample comprised CD4+ T cells from blood, cultured in vitro. These receptor sequences come from a human donor who had recovered from COVID-19. Both conserved end residues are part of each CDR3. Each record gives: V gene, CDR3 length, J gene, CDR3 protein.

TRBV6-4	15	TRBJ1-5	CASILTPGGNQPQHF
TRBV2	15	TRBJ1-2	CASSPSTGARYGYTF
TRBV6-1	13	TRBJ1-2	CASSEGARYGYTF
TRBV18	13	TRBJ1-2	CASSPDLAYGYTF
TRBV19	15	TRBJ1-3	CASSRDRHSGNTIYF
TRBV7-2	13	TRBJ1-2	CASSHRGRGGYTF
TRBV12-3/TRBV12-4	13	TRBJ1-1	CASSAIMNTEAFF
TRBV7-9	18	TRBJ2-3	CASSPGTSGRSSTDTQYF
TRBV21-1	14	TRBJ2-5	CASSPGTTQETQYF
TRBV20-1	14	TRBJ2-7	CSARGGDSYYEQYF
TRBV12-3/TRBV12-4	14	TRBJ1-1	CASSHLLQGLKAFF
TRBV5-1	13	TRBJ1-2	CASSLVGDDGYTF
TRBV2	13	TRBJ1-6	CASGDRMHSPLHF
TRBV6-1	16	TRBJ1-1	CASSEARNSPHTEAFF
TRBV12-3/TRBV12-4	14	TRBJ1-5	CASSSTGLRQPQHF
TRBV7-9	13	TRBJ1-2	CAGTGTTNYGYTF
TRBV29-1	14	TRBJ1-1	CSVDPGQGDTEAFF
TRBV15	13	TRBJ1-5	CATSSNGNQPQHF
TRBV19	15	TRBJ1-3	CASSMNSYSGNTIYF
TRBV7-2	11	TRBJ1-1	CASSLYLEAFF
TRBV7-2	14	TRBJ1-4	CASSRDRSYEKLFF
TRBV5-4	17	TRBJ2-7	CASSFRGRASGKYEQYF
TRBV10-3	17	TRBJ2-7	CAISEVQRGGSVLEQYF
TRBV10-3	16	TRBJ2-1	CAISESSGGGDNEQFF
TRBV19	15	TRBJ2-7	CASSMGQTGAGKQYF
TRBV25-1	14	TRBJ2-3	CASSGTSGLDTQYF
TRBV20-1	15	TRBJ2-3	CSAFTGGGVTDTQYF
TRBV20-1	17	TRBJ2-4	CSASTARDRLAKNIQYF
TRBV18	18	TRBJ2-7	CASSPRTQGGSSSYEQYF
TRBV18	15	TRBJ1-2	CASSPVGQEGYGYTF
TRBV20-1	14	TRBJ1-4	CSALVSPNYEKLFF
TRBV7-3	15	TRBJ2-2	CASSLTRSNTGELFF
TRBV5-1	14	TRBJ1-1	CASSSYVTNTEAFF
TRBV20-1	15	TRBJ1-2	CSARDRGAETRGYTF
TRBV10-3	13	TRBJ2-2	CASQDRATEELFF
TRBV12-3/TRBV12-4	15	TRBJ1-5	CASSTPGDGNQPQHF
TRBV6-2/TRBV6-3	16	TRBJ2-3	CASSPIRLAGTDTQYF
TRBV15	14	TRBJ2-2	CATSRGEGTGELFF
TRBV29-1	12	TRBJ2-3	CSVGEGTDTQYF
TRBV2	12	TRBJ2-7	CASSALSYEQYF
TRBV7-2	16	TRBJ2-3	CASSLFWGALTDTQYF
TRBV19	17	TRBJ2-6	CASSSIGTGLGANVLTF
TRBV27	14	TRBJ2-3	CASGRMGITDTQYF
TRBV20-1	12	TRBJ1-2	CSARPTGEGYTF
TRBV6-1	13	TRBJ2-7	CASTIAAGHEQYF
TRBV6-5	14	TRBJ1-6	CASSYSEGNSPLHF
TRBV7-3	17	TRBJ1-2	CASSLGPPGGSPNGYTF
TRBV27	15	TRBJ2-7	CASSLPGQGWYEQYF
TRBV5-1	16	TRBJ2-3	CASSLGGGGGSDTQYF
TRBV19	14	TRBJ1-2	CASSIERGGYGYTF